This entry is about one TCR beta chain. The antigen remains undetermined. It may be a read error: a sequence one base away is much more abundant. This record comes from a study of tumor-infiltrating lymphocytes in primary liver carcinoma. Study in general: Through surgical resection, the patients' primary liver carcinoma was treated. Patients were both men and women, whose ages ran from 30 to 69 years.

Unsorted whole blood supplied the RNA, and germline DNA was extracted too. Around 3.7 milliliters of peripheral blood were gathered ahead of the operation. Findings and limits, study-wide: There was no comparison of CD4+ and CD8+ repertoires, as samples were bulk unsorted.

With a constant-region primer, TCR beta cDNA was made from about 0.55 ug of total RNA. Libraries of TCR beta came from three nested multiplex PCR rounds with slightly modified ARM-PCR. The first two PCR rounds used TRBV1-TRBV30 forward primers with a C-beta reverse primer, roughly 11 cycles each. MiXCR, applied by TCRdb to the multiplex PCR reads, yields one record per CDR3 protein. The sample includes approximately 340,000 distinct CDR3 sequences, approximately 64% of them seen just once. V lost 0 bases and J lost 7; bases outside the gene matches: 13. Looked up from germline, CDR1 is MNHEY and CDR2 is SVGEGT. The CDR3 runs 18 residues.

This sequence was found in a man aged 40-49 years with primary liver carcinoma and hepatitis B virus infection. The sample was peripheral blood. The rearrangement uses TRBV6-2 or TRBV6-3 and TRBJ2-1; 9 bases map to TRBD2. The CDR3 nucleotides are TGTGCCAGCAGTTACTCGATCCTCCTAGCGGGAACGGGAAATGAGCAGTTCTTC. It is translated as CASSYSILLAGTGNEQFF.